The 23 T cell receptor beta chains below were found in one sample sequenced in a study of T cell responses to AZD1222 COVID-19 vaccine (dated by TCRdb to the early 2020s). The method was the immunoSEQ multiplex PCR assay. TCRdb obtained this table from immuneACCESS and retained in-frame rearrangements with V and J assigned. These tables miss some clones; where compared with another copy, unresolved V genes account for less than half of the shortfall, and the remainder is unexplained. The sample table holds over 150,000 clones, of which around 89% were seen once. The top ten clones comprise 6.5% to 7% of the sample. What this sample's time point label stands for: baseline before first vaccination. The sequences come from peripheral blood, collected on day 0 of AZD1222 vaccination. These receptors originate from an adult in good health.

V gene TRBV2 combines with J gene TRBJ2-7; 8 bases match TRBD2. This CDR3 is 14 amino acids long. After removal of 6 bases from V and 3 bases from J, the junction contained 7 bases not matched to a gene. The germline V gene encodes CDR1 SNHLY and CDR2 FYNNEI. The CDR3 loop reads CASSPAGEGYEQYV. The CDR3 coding sequence is TGTGCCAGCAGCCCAGCGGGGGAAGGCTACGAGCAGTACGTC.

With respect to this clone: A single base is all that separates this from a far larger clone, so a read error is likely. The chain has TRBV12-3 or TRBV12-4 and TRBJ2-2; D gene uncertain. The CDR3 sequence is 11 residues long. V was trimmed by 6 bases and J by 2 bases, leaving 1 base between them. Here the CDR3 reads CASRNTGELFF. CDR3 in DNA: TGTGCCAGCAGAAACACCGGGGAGCTGTTTTTT.

There are a few counts of this clone. The V call is TRBV6-1, the J call TRBJ2-1; 10 nucleotides match TRBD1. This CDR3 has 15 residues. V trimming: 3 bases; J trimming: 9 bases; junction bases outside the gene matches: 8. From germline, CDR1 is MNHNS and CDR2 SASEGT. CDR3 sequence reads: CASSDQTGGAGEQFF. As DNA, the CDR3 is TGTGCCAGCAGTGACCAGACAGGGGGCGCGGGTGAGCAGTTCTTC.

The rearrangement joins TRBV18 to TRBJ2-7; 11 bases match TRBD1. CDR3 length: 15 amino acids. Trimming cost V 6 bases and J 2 bases; bases outside gene matches: 6. CDR1 and CDR2 from the germline V gene are KGHSH and LQKENI. CDR3 sequence: CASSQSGQGAYEQYF. The CDR3 bases are TGTGCCAGCTCGCAATCGGGACAGGGGGCCTACGAGCAGTACTTC.

The gene calls are TRBV7-3 and TRBJ2-1; 8 bases are shared with TRBD1. The CDR3 spans 13 residues. Germline V gene sequence: CDR1 SGHTA, CDR2 FQGTGA. Trimming removed 5 bases from V and 5 bases from J; junction bases left unmatched: 2. In DNA form, the CDR3 reads TGTGCCAGCAGCACGACAGGGGACAATGAGCAGTTCTTC. Protein product: CASSTTGDNEQFF.

This clone was counted once. The rearrangement joins TRBV3-1 (or the pseudogene TRBV3-2) to TRBJ1-4; 8 bases match TRBD1. The CDR3 is 16 amino acids. The trim removed 7 bases at V and 7 bases at J, leaving 14 bases unmatched. CDR1 and CDR2 from the germline V gene are LGHDT and YNNKEL (reference sequence). The CDR3, as DNA: TGTGCCAGCACCGCTGGGGGACAGGCTCCCTTTGAAAAACTGTTTTTT. The encoded protein is CASTAGGQAPFEKLFF.

V usage is TRBV28 and J usage is TRBJ2-7; a weak D match, TRBD1 (5 bases). The CDR3 runs to 15 residues. V gave up 5 bases and J gave up 6 bases, with 20 bases separating them. Germline CDR1 is MDHEN and CDR2 is SYDVKM. CDR3 sequence: CASSNGAQGGGEQYF. CDR3 DNA sequence: TGTGCCAGCAGTAACGGAGCGCAGGGTGGCGGCGAGCAGTACTTC.

The J gene is TRBJ1-6, the V gene TRBV28; D not resolved. V lost 5 bases and J 1 base, leaving 24 bases between the germline ends. Germline-derived CDR1 and CDR2 are MDHEN and SYDVKM. This CDR3 is 20 amino acids long. The chain's CDR3 is CASSQSWAALHVSYNSPLHF. As DNA, the CDR3 is TGTGCCAGCAGTCAATCGTGGGCAGCTCTTCATGTTTCCTATAATTCACCCCTCCACTTT.

This clone was detected once. The chain combines TRBV4-3 with TRBJ2-3; possibly TRBD2 for D (5 bases). CDR3 length equals 16 residues. Trimming took 2 bases from V and 1 from J, leaving 13 bases between them. CDR1 and CDR2 (germline): LGHNA, YSLEER. The DNA of the CDR3 is TGCGCCAGCAGCCAAATTTCTAGCTTTGGCACAGATACGCAGTATTTT. It translates to CASSQISSFGTDTQYF.

V and J are TRBV6-6 and TRBJ1-3; D unresolved. Germline assignment: CDR1 MNHNY and CDR2 SVGAGI (reference sequence). The CDR3 runs 15 residues. V dropped 6 bases and J dropped 0 bases, with 12 bases sitting between them. The CDR3 sequence is CASRNSKLSGNTIYF. CDR3 sequence (DNA): TGTGCCAGCAGGAACAGCAAACTCTCTGGAAACACCATATATTTT.

This sequence joins TRBV7-2 and TRBJ2-5; the D is unclear. V shed 5 bases and J shed 4 bases, with 17 bases lying between them. The CDR3 is 15 residues long. Looked up from germline, CDR1 is SGHTA and CDR2 is FQGNSA. The DNA of the CDR3 is TGTGCCAGCAGCCGGAGCTTGCGGCGAGCAGAGACCCAGTACTTC. It encodes CASSRSLRRAETQYF.

The chain uses TRBV7-9 and TRBJ2-3, with D tentatively TRBD1 (5 bases). The CDR3 sequence is 15 residues long. V was trimmed by 5 bases and J by 2 bases, leaving 14 bases between them. CDR1 and CDR2 from the germline V gene are SEHNR and FQNEAQ (reference sequence). CDR3 sequence reads: CASSPTQGHTDTQYF. The CDR3 nucleotides are TGTGCCAGCAGCCCCACTCAAGGACACACAGATACGCAGTATTTT.

The chain couples TRBV6-5 to TRBJ2-3; D remains unclear. With 6 bases removed from V and 0 bases from J, the gap between germline ends came to 10 bases. Germline values: CDR1 MNHEY, CDR2 SVGAGI. The CDR3 sequence is 14 residues long. This CDR3 is CASRNWKSTDTQYF. In DNA, the CDR3 is TGTGCCAGCAGGAATTGGAAGAGCACAGATACGCAGTATTTT.

This chain uses TRBV5-1 with TRBJ2-2; D not certain. CDR1 is SGHRS and CDR2 is YFSETQ in the germline V gene. V dropped 9 bases and J dropped 1 base, with 13 bases sitting between them. The CDR3 loop spans 14 amino acids. The DNA of the CDR3 is TGCGCCACCACTCCCAGAGAGAACACCGGGGAGCTGTTTTTT. Its translation: CATTPRENTGELFF.

The rearrangement links TRBV6-5 to TRBJ2-5; D is perhaps TRBD1 or TRBD2 (6 bases each). Per the germline V gene, CDR1 is MNHEY and CDR2 is SVGAGI. This CDR3 is 15 amino acids long. The V end was cut by 1 base, the J end by 5 bases, with 14 bases between. The CDR3 DNA is TGTGCCAGCAGTTACTTCTCCGGGGGCCACGAGACCCAGTACTTC. Amino acid sequence: CASSYFSGGHETQYF.

This rearrangement joins TRBV11-2 to TRBJ2-7; D possibly corresponds to TRBD1 (6 bases). Between the trimmed V and J ends, which lost 3 bases and 4 bases, there was a span of 10 bases. Germline loops: CDR1 SGHAT, CDR2 FQNNGV. The CDR3 is 13 amino acids. CDR3 amino acids: CASSFWTDYEQYF. CDR3 DNA: TGTGCCAGCAGCTTTTGGACAGATTACGAGCAGTACTTC.

This clone was seen a handful of times. Compared with germline, one end of the junction differs, possibly owing to a read error. This CDR3 is also generated by other DNA sequences in the sample. The chain joins TRBV28 to TRBJ1-2; no firm D call. Looked up from germline, CDR1 is MDHEN and CDR2 is SYDVKM. The CDR3 sequence is 11 residues long. This CDR3 is CASCFNYGYTF. The CDR3 nucleotides read TGTGCCAGCTGTTTCAACTATGGCTACACCTTC.

The V call is TRBV28, the J call TRBJ1-4; possible D gene TRBD1, 6 bases. This CDR3 comprises 15 residues. Trimming stripped 4 bases from V and 7 bases from J, with 16 bases between. CDR1 is MDHEN and CDR2 is SYDVKM in the germline V gene. CDR3 nucleotide sequence: TGTGCCAGCAGTTCACCGACAGGCTCTGTTGAAAAACTGTTTTTT. As protein: CASSSPTGSVEKLFF.

As DNA, the CDR3 is TGTGCCAGCAGTTTGGGGCAGACCTACAATGAGCAGTTCTTC. Its translation: CASSLGQTYNEQFF. The V call is TRBV28, the J call TRBJ2-1, with a weak D call TRBD1 (5 bases). The CDR3 totals 14 residues. V was trimmed by 3 bases and J by 2 bases, leaving 8 bases between them. Germline V CDR1 and CDR2: MDHEN, SYDVKM.

This clone was detected only once. The V gene is TRBV24-1, the J gene TRBJ2-2, with TRBD1 matching over 7 bases. The V and J ends lost 1 base and 5 bases, in that order; junction bases with no gene match: 6. The CDR3 is made up of 16 amino acids. The V gene's germline CDR1 is KGHDR and CDR2 SFDVKD. The CDR3 region is CATSDFGDSRTGELFF. The CDR3 nucleotides are TGTGCCACCAGTGATTTTGGGGACAGTAGGACCGGGGAGCTGTTTTTT.

J is TRBJ1-2 and V is TRBV3-1 (or the pseudogene TRBV3-2), with a tentative D call TRBD1 (5 bases). Trimming stripped 1 base from V and 2 bases from J, with 17 bases between. CDR3 length: 17 amino acids. Germline V lookup: CDR1 LGHDT, CDR2 YNNKEL (reference sequence). This chain's CDR3 is CASSQAETVSGNYGYTF. In nucleotides, the CDR3 is TGTGCCAGCAGCCAAGCGGAAACTGTATCAGGGAACTATGGCTACACCTTC.

J is TRBJ1-2 and V is TRBV4-1, with D uncertain. Germline V gives CDR1 MGHRA, CDR2 YSYEKL. V was cut by 2 bases and J by 0 bases, with 10 bases left in between. The CDR3 covers 15 residues. CDR3 amino acids: CASSQHSTTNYGYTF. The DNA of the CDR3 is TGCGCCAGCAGCCAACACAGCACCACTAACTATGGCTACACCTTC.

This clone was detected once. This sequence joins TRBV19 and TRBJ1-5; 8 positions agree with TRBD1. The V and J ends lost 8 bases and 1 base, in that order; junction bases with no gene match: 7. Germline lookup yields CDR1 LNHDA and CDR2 SQIVND (reference sequence). The CDR3 is made up of 15 amino acids. The CDR3 loop reads CASEPRDRSNQPQHF. Here the CDR3 DNA reads TGTGCCAGTGAACCACGGGACAGGAGCAATCAGCCCCAGCATTTT.